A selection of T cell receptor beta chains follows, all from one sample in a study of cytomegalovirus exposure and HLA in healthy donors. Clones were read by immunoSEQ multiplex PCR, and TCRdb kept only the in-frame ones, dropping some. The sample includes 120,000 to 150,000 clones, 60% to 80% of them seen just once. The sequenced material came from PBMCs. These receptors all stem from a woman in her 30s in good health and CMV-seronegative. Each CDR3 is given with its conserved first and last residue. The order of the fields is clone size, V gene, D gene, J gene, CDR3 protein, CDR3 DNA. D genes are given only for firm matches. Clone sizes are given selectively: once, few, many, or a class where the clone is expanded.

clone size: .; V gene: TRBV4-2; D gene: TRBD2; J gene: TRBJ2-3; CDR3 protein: CASSQDQAGGHRTQYF; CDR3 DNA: TGTGCCAGCAGCCAAGATCAAGCGGGGGGGCATCGTACGCAGTATTTT
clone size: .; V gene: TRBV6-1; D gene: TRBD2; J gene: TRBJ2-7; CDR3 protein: CASSEGGGGPSEQYF; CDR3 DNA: TGTGCCAGCAGTGAAGGGGGCGGGGGGCCGAGCGAGCAGTACTTC
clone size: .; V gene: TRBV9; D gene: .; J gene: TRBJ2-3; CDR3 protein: CASSVVSASTDTQYF; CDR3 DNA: TGTGCCAGCAGCGTAGTTAGTGCTAGCACAGATACGCAGTATTTT
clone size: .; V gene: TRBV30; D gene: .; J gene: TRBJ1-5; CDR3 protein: CAWSSGGGQPQHF; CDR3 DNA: TGTGCCTGGAGTTCCGGGGGGGGGCAGCCCCAGCATTTT
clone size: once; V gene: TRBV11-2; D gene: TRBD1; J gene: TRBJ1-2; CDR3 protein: CASSPGQGGYGYTF; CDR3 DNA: TGTGCCAGCAGCCCAGGCCAGGGGGGCTATGGCTACACCTTC
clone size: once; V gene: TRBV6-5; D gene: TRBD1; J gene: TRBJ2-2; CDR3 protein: CASSYTGESGELFF; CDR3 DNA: TGTGCCAGCAGTTATACAGGGGAGAGCGGGGAGCTGTTTTTT
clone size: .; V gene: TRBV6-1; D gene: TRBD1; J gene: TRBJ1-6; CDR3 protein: CASSPMGTGNSPLHF; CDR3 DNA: TGTGCCAGCAGCCCAATGGGGACAGGCAATTCACCCCTCCACTTT
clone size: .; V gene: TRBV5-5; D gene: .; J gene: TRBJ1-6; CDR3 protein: CASSLVTVQNSPLHF; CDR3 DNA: TGTGCCAGCAGCTTGGTGACAGTCCAGAATTCACCCCTCCACTTT
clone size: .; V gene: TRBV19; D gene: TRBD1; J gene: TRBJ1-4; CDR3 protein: CASSIGRGYTNEKLFF; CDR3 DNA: TGTGCCAGTAGTATTGGCAGGGGGTATACTAATGAAAAACTGTTTTTT
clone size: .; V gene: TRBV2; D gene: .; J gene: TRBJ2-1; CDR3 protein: CASSDPGTSPYNEQFF; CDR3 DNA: TGTGCCAGCAGTGACCCCGGGACATCTCCCTACAATGAGCAGTTCTTC
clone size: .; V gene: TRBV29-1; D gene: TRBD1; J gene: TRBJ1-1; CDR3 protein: CSVGQRDRGFLAEAFF; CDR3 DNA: TGCAGCGTTGGTCAGCGGGACAGGGGGTTTTTGGCTGAAGCTTTCTTT
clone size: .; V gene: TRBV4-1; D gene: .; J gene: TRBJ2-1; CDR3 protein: CASSQADTYNEQFF; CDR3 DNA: TGCGCCAGCAGCCAAGCGGACACATACAATGAGCAGTTCTTC
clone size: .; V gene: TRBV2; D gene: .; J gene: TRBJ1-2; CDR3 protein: CARALSLYGYTF; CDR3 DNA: TGTGCCAGAGCCCTCTCTCTCTATGGCTACACCTTC
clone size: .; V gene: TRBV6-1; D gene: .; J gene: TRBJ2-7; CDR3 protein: CASSGTSSYEQYF; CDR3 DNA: TGTGCCAGCAGTGGGACATCCTCCTACGAGCAGTACTTC
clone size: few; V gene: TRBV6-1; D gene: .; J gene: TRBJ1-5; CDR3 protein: CASSDWSGGNQPQHF; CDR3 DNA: TGTGCCAGCAGTGATTGGTCAGGGGGCAATCAGCCCCAGCATTTT
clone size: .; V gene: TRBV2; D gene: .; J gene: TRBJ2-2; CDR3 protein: CASRYNSGTGELFF; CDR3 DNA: TGTGCCAGCAGGTATAATAGCGGCACCGGGGAGCTGTTTTTT
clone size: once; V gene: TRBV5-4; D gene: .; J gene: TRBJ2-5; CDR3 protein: CASSLEAGKETQYF; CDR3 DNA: TGTGCCAGCAGCTTGGAGGCGGGAAAAGAGACCCAGTACTTC
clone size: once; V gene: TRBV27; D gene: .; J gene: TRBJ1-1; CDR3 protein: CASMGPTENTEAFF; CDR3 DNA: TGTGCCAGCATGGGCCCTACAGAGAACACTGAAGCTTTCTTT
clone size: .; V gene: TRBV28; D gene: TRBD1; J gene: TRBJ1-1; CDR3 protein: CASSRNRGSASFF; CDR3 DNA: TGTGCCAGCAGTCGAAACAGGGGATCGGCGTCTTTCTTT
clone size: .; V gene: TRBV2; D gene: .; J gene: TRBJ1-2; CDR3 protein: CASTTSNYGYTF; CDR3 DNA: TGTGCCAGCACGACTTCTAACTATGGCTACACCTTC
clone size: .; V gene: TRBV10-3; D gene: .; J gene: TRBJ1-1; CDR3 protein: CAISEPDPRAARGAFF; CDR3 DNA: TGTGCCATCAGTGAGCCCGATCCGAGGGCCGCTCGTGGAGCTTTCTTT
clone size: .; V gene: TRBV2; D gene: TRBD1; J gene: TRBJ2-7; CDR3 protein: CASSVRDRGSYEQYF; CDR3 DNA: TGTGCCAGCAGCGTAAGGGACAGGGGGTCCTACGAGCAGTACTTC
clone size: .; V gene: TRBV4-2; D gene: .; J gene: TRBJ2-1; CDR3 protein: CASSQTTKGNEQFF; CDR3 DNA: TGTGCCAGCAGCCAAACGACAAAAGGCAATGAGCAGTTCTTC
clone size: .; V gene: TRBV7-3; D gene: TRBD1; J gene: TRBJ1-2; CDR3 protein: CASSTDRNYGYTF; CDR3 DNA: TGTGCCAGCAGCACGGACAGGAACTATGGCTACACCTTC
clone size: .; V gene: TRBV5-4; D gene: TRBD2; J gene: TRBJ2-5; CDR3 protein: CASSLGRAGGQETQYF; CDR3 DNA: TGTGCCAGCAGCTTGGGGCGAGCGGGGGGCCAAGAGACCCAGTACTTC
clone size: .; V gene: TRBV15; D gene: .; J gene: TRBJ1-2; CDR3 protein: CATSWNLGDGYTF; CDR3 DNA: TGTGCCACCAGCTGGAACCTCGGGGATGGCTACACCTTC
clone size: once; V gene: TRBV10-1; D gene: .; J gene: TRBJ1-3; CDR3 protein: CASSEEVDPGFPGNTIYF; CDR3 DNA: TGCGCCAGCAGTGAGGAGGTAGACCCAGGGTTCCCTGGAAACACCATATATTTT
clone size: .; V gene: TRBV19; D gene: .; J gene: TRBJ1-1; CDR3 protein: CASSPGGDTEAFF; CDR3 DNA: TGTGCCAGTAGTCCGGGGGGAGACACTGAAGCTTTCTTT